This TCR beta chain was documented in a study of response to subunit inactivated influenza vaccine. The germline V and J ends were trimmed by 5 bases and 7 bases, with 14 bases remaining between them. The CDR3 totals 13 residues. In its sample, this clonotype was seen a few times. Using its own MiXCR run on the RT-PCR reads, TCRdb lists one record per CDR3 protein. Among 500,000 to 600,000 distinct CDR3 sequences listed, about 11% were seen once. This sample also appeared in a second study, on T cells expressing NK-cell markers. As reported in that work: Scientists made TCR beta cDNA using 5'RACE template switching with UMIs. CD3+CD56+NKG2C+, CD3+CD56+NKG2C- and CD3+CD56-NKG2C+ T cells, once sorted, supplied the TCR beta repertoires. The CD3+CD56-NKG2C+ fraction was also led by these clonotypes in a handful of donors.

This clonotype originated in a man aged 45-60 years who received an inactivated influenza vaccine. Sequences were derived from PBMCs from blood, sampled on the day of vaccination. The chain links TRBV12-3 or TRBV12-4 to TRBJ2-5; weak D call: TRBD2 (6 bases). The CDR3 region is CASSGTDGGTQYF. CDR3 nucleotides: TGTGCCAGCAGTGGGACTGACGGGGGGACCCAGTACTTC.